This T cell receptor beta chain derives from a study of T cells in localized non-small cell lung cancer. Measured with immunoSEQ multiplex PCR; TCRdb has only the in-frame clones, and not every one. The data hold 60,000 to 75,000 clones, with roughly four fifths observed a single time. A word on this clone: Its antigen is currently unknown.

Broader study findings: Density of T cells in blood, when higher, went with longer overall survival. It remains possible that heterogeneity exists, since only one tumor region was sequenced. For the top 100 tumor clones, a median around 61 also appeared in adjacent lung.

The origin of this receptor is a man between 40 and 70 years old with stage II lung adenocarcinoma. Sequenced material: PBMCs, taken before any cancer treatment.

CDR3 in amino acids: CASSYGGTSSTDTQYF. DNA for the CDR3: TGTGCCAGCAGTTACGGCGGGACTTCGAGCACAGATACGCAGTATTTT. The chain joins TRBV6-5 to TRBJ2-3, with a weak D call TRBD2 (6 bases). This CDR3 is 16 amino acids long. Germline-derived CDR1 and CDR2 are MNHEY and SVGAGI. Deletions cut 2 bases from V and 0 bases from J, with 12 bases between.